This TCR beta chain is from a study of TIL therapy for anti-PD-1-resistant metastatic lung cancer. Germline V gene data show CDR1 as SEHNR and CDR2 as FQNEAQ (reference sequence). V shed 5 bases, J shed 6 bases, and the junction held 9 bases outside the gene matches. The CDR3 runs to 16 residues. Time point noted: pre-treatment sample, taken before nivolumab and TIL therapy. Tumor tissue came from excised metastases, mostly pleural nodules or supraclavicular lymph nodes. Sequencing used immunoSEQ v3. Data came from immunoSEQ multiplex PCR; TCRdb stores just in-frame clones and leaves some out. Of tens of thousands of clones listed, 70% to 85% are singletons.

The chain joins TRBV7-9 to TRBJ2-3; 12 bases map to TRBD2. The origin of this receptor is a person aged 25-80 years with non-small cell lung cancer. This sample comprised tumor tissue, obtained at baseline. In DNA, the CDR3 is TGTGCCAGCAGCCCGCCATCTACTAGCGGGAGGGATACGCAGTATTTT. It translates to CASSPPSTSGRDTQYF. Filled out from reference TRBV7-9 and TRBJ2-3, the complete variable domain reads DTGVSQNPRHKITKRGQNVTFRCDPISEHNRLYWYRQTLGQGPEFLTYFQNEAQLEKSRLLSDRFSAERPKGSFSTLEIQRTEQGDSAMYLCASSPPSTSGRDTQYFGPGTRLTVL.